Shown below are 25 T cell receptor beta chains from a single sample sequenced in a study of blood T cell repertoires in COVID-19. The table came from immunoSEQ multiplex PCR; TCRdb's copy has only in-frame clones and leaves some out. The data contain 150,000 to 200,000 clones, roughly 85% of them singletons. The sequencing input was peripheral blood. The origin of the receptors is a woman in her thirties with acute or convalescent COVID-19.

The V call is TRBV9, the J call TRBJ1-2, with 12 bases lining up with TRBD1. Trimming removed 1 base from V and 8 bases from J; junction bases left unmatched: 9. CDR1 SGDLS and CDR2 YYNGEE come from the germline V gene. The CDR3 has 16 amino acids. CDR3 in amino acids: CASSVSPGQGAGGYTF. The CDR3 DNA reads TGTGCCAGCAGCGTATCCCCGGGACAGGGGGCTGGAGGCTACACCTTC.

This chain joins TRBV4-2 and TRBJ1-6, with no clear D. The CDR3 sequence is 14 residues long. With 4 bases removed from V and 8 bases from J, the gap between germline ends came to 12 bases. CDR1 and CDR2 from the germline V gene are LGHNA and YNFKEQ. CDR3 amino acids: CASSREVSDSPLHF. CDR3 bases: TGTGCCAGCAGCCGCGAGGTTAGTGATTCACCCCTCCACTTT.

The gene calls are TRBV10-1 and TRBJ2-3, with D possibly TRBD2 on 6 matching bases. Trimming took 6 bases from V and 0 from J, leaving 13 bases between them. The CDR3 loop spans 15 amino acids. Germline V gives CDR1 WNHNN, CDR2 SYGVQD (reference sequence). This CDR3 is CASSRDWVSTDTQYF. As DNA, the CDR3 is TGCGCCAGCAGCAGGGACTGGGTAAGCACAGATACGCAGTATTTT.

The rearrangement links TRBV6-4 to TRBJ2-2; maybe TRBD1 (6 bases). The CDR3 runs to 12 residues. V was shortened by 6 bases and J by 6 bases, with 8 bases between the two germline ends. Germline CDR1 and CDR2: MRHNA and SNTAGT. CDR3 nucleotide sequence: TGTGCCAGCAGACAGGGCCCCGGGGAGCTGTTTTTT. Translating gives CASRQGPGELFF.

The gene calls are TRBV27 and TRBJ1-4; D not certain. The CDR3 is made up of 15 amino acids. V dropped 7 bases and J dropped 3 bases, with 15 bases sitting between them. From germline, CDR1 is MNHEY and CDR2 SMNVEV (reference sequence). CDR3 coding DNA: TGTGCCAGCATGGGCATCCGGGAGGCTAATGAAAAACTGTTTTTT. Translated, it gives CASMGIREANEKLFF.

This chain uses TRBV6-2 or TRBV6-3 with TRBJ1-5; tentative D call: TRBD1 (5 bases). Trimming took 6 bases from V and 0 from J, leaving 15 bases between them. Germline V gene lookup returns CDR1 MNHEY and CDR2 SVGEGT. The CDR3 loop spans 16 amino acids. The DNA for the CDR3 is TGTGCCAGCAGCGACGGGGGGAAGGGTAGCAATCAGCCCCAGCATTTT. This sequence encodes CASSDGGKGSNQPQHF.

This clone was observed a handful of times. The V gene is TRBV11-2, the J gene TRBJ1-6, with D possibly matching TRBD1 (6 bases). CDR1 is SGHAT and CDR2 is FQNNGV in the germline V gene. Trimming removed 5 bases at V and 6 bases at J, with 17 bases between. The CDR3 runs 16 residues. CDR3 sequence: CASSPSRLDSNSPLHF. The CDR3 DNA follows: TGTGCCAGCAGCCCATCCCGACTGGACAGTAATTCACCCCTCCACTTT.

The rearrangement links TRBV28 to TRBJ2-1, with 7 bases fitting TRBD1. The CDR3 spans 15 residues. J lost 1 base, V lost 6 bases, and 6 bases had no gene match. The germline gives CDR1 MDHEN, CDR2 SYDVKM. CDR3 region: CASSRQGPSYNEQFF. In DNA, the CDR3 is TGTGCCAGCAGCCGACAGGGACCGTCCTACAATGAGCAGTTCTTC.

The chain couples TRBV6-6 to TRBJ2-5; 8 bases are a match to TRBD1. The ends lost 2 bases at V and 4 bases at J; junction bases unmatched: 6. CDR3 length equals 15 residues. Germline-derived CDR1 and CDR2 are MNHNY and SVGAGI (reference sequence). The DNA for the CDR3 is TGTGCCAGCAGTTACGCAGGTCAGGGGGCAGAGACCCAGTACTTC. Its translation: CASSYAGQGAETQYF.

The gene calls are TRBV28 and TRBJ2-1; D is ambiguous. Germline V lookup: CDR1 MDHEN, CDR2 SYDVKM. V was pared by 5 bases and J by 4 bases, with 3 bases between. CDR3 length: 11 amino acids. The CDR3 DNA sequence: TGTGCCAGCAGTACTTACAATGAGCAGTTCTTC. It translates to CASSTYNEQFF.

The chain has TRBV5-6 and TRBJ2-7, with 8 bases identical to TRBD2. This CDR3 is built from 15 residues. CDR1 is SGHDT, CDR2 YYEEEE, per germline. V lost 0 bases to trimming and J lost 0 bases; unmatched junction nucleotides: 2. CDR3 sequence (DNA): TGTGCCAGCAGCTTGGGCGGGGGGTTCTCCTACGAGCAGTACTTC. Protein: CASSLGGGFSYEQYF.

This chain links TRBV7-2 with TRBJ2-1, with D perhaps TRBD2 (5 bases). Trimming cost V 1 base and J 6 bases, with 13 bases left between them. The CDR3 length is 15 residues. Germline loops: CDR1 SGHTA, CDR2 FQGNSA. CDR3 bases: TGTGCCAGCAGCTTAGTACCAGACCGGGGCAATGAGCAGTTCTTC. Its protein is CASSLVPDRGNEQFF.

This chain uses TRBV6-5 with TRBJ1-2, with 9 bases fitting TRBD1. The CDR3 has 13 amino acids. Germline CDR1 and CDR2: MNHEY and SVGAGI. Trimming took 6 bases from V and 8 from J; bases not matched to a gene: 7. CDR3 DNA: TGTGCCAGCAGAAAACAGGGGGCAGGGGGCTACACCTTC. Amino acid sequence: CASRKQGAGGYTF.

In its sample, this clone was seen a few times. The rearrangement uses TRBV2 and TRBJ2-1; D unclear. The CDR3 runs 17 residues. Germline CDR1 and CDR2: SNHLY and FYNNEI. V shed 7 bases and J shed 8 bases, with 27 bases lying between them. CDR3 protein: CASKFSSHAVFADEQFF. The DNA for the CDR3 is TGTGCCAGCAAGTTTAGCTCGCATGCTGTATTCGCTGATGAGCAGTTCTTC.

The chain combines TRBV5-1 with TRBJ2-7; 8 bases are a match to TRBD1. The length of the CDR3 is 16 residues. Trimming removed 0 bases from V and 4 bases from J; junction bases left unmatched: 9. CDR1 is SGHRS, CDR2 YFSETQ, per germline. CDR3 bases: TGCGCCAGCAGCTTGGCCCCAGGGGGCGGATGGTACGAGCAGTACTTC. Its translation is CASSLAPGGGWYEQYF.

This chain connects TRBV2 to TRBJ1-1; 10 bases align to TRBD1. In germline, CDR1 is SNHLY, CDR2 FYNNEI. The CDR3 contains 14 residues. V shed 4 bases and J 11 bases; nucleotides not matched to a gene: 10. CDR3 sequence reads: CASSVRTGGKGAFF. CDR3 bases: TGTGCCAGCAGTGTACGGACAGGGGGAAAGGGTGCTTTCTTT.

The CDR3 DNA sequence: TGTGCCAGCAGCTTAGTTGCGGGGTACTCCTACGAGCAGTACTTC. As protein: CASSLVAGYSYEQYF. The V and J genes are TRBV7-2 and TRBJ2-7; TRBD2 is a possible D gene (6 bases). V lost 1 base, J lost 0 bases, and 10 bases lay in between. There are 15 residues in the CDR3. Germline V gene data show CDR1 as SGHTA and CDR2 as FQGNSA. Combining the CDR3 with reference TRBV7-2 and TRBJ2-7 gives the whole variable domain GAGVSQSPSNKVTEKGKDVELRCDPISGHTALYWYRQSLGQGLEFLIYFQGNSAPDKSGLPSDRFSAERTGGSVSTLTIQRTQQEDSAVYLCASSLVAGYSYEQYFGPGTRLTVT.

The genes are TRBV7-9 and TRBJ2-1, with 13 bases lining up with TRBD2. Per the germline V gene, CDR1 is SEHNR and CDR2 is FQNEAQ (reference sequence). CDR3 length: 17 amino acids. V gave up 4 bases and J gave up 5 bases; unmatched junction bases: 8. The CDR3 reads CASSSRLAGGRNNEQFF. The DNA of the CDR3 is TGTGCCAGCAGCTCGAGACTAGCGGGGGGCCGTAACAATGAGCAGTTCTTC.

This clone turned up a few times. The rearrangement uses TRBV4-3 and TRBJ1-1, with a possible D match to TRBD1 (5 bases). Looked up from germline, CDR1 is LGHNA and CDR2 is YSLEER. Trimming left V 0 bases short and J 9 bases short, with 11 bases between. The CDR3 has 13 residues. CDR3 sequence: CASSQELADKAFF. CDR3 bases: TGCGCCAGCAGCCAAGAATTGGCGGACAAAGCTTTCTTT.

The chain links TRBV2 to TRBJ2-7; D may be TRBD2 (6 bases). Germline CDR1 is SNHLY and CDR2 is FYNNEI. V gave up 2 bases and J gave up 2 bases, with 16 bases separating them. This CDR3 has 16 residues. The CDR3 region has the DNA TGTGCCAGCAGTGAATGGGCAGGGACTTTGACCTACGAGCAGTACTTC. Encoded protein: CASSEWAGTLTYEQYF.

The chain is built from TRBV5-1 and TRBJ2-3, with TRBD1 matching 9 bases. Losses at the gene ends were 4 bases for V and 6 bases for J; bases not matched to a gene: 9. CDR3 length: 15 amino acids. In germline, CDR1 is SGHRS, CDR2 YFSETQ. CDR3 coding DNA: TGCGCCAGCAGCCCCCTGGGACAGGGCGGCGATACGCAGTATTTT. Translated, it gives CASSPLGQGGDTQYF.

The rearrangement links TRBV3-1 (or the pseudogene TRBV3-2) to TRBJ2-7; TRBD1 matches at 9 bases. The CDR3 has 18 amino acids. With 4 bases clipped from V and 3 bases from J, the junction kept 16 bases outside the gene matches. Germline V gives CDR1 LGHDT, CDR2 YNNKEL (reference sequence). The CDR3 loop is CASSPFPGQGPKYYEQYF. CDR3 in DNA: TGTGCCAGCAGCCCTTTCCCGGGACAGGGACCAAAATACTACGAGCAGTACTTC.

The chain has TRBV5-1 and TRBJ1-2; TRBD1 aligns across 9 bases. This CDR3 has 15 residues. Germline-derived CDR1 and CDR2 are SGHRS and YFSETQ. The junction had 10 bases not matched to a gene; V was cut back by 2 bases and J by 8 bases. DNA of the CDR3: TGCGCCAGCAGCTTTCCGGGACAGGGTATCGGCGGCTACACCTTC. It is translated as CASSFPGQGIGGYTF.

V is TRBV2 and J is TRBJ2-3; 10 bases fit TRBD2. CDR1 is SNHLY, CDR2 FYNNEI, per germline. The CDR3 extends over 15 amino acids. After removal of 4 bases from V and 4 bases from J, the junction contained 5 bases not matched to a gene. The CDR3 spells CASSALAGVSDTQYF. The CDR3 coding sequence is TGTGCCAGCAGTGCCCTAGCGGGAGTCTCAGATACGCAGTATTTT.

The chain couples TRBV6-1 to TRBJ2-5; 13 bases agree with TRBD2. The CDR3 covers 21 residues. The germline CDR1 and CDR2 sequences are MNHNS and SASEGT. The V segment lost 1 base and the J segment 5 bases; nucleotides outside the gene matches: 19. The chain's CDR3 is CASSEGLAGGLDGFSRETQYF. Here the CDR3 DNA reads TGTGCCAGCAGTGAAGGACTAGCGGGGGGCCTTGACGGTTTTTCCCGGGAGACCCAGTACTTC.